This T cell receptor beta chain was documented in a study of T cell changes during pregnancy in multiple sclerosis. The CDR3 length is 14 residues. Germline values: CDR1 SGDLS, CDR2 YYNGEE. V shed 0 bases and J shed 6 bases, with 9 bases lying between them. TCRdb keeps only in-frame clones here, not all; method: immunoSEQ multiplex PCR. This repertoire shows about 75,000 clones, 75% to 95% found once; its top ten account for 0.35% to 0.45%. The rearrangement joins TRBV9 to TRBJ2-2; a weak D match, TRBD1 (5 bases). This sequence was found in a female donor with multiple sclerosis, enrolled in a pregnancy study. The specimen was CD4+ T cells from peripheral blood mononuclear cells, collected before pregnancy. CDR3: CASSVEGFAGELFF. The CDR3 coding sequence is TGTGCCAGCAGCGTAGAGGGGTTTGCCGGGGAGCTGTTTTTT.